The T cell receptor beta chain under discussion was sequenced for a study of T-cell reconstitution after alpha-beta-depleted transplantation in children. This clonotype was seen only a few times. J was trimmed by 3 bases and V by 4 bases; bases with no gene match: 6. Germline CDR1 is SGHRS and CDR2 is YFSETQ. This CDR3 has 14 amino acids. Unique molecular identifiers were used to barcode this TCRbeta library. TCRdb called the PCR reads again in MiXCR, with one record for every CDR3 protein. The sample includes about 610,000 distinct CDR3 sequences, roughly a tenth seen only once; the top ten take about 4%.

The chain links TRBV5-1 to TRBJ1-2; 7 nucleotides agree with TRBD1. The sequenced sample was PBMCs from the stem cell graft donor, obtained from the stem cell graft. This sequence was found in a human donor who donated a stem cell graft to a child with acute myeloid leukemia. CDR3 loop: CASSTSGGDYGYTF. In DNA form, the CDR3 reads TGCGCCAGCAGCACTTCAGGGGGTGACTATGGCTACACCTTC.